This T cell receptor (beta chain) originates from a study of blood T cell repertoires in COVID-19. Background on the study: Samples representing acute and convalescent COVID-19 were sourced from the United States, Italy and Spain.

CDR3 length: 15 amino acids. CDR1 and CDR2 from the germline V gene are LGHDT and YNNKEL (reference sequence). The J segment lost 6 bases and the V segment lost 4 bases, leaving 3 bases of the junction unmatched. Authors' processing steps: For nucleated cells, counts were estimated from reference gene primer amplification. The repertoire was sequenced with immunoSEQ multiplex PCR; TCRdb's copy has only in-frame clones and lacks some. D and trimming were read from the DNA, whereas the V and J calls and clone size are those reported in that table. The top ten clones hold under 20% of a sample with 150,000 to 200,000 clones, approximately 79% of them seen once.

The receptor's source is a woman aged 65 to 85 in a cohort exposed to, infected with or recovered from COVID-19 (not recorded which). This rearrangement joins TRBV3-1 (or the pseudogene TRBV3-2) to TRBJ2-1; 13 bases agree with TRBD2. The sequenced sample consisted of PBMCs or T cells enriched from blood (not recorded which). CDR3 region: CASSPTSGGANEQFF. The CDR3 DNA sequence: TGTGCCAGCAGCCCCACTAGCGGGGGGGCCAATGAGCAGTTCTTC.